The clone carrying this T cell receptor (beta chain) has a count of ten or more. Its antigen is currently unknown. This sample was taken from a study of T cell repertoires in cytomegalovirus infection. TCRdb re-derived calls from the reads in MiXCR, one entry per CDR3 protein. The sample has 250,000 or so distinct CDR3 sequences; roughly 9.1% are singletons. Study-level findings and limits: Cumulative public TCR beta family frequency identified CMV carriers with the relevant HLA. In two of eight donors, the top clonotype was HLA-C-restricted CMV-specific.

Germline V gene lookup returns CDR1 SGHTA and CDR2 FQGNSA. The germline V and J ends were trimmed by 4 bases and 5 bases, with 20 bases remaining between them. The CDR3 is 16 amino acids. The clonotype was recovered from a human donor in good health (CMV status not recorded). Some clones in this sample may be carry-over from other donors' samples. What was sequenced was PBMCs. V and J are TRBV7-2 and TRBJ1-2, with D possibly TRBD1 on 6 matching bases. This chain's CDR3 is CASSSTGVLGGYGYTF. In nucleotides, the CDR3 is TGTGCCAGCAGCTCGACAGGTGTTTTAGGGGGATATGGCTACACCTTC.